These T cell receptor beta chains were read from a single sample in a study of blood T cell repertoires in COVID-19. Repertoires were generated with immunoSEQ multiplex PCR, while TCRdb's copy carries only in-frame clones and drops some. The data hold about 140,000 clones, with 75% to 90% observed a single time. Sequenced material: peripheral blood. These receptors were collected from a woman aged 80 or over with acute or convalescent COVID-19. CDR3s include the opening cysteine and the closing phenylalanine or tryptophan. The order of the fields is J gene, V gene, clone size, D gene, CDR3 protein, CDR3 DNA. A D gene is named only where the DNA matches it firmly. Clone sizes are given selectively: once, few, many, or a class where the clone is expanded.

j_gene: TRBJ1-2
v_gene: TRBV4-1
abundance: .
d_gene: TRBD1
CDR3aa: CASSHSPGQNYGYTF
CDR3nt: TGCGCCAGCAGCCACAGCCCGGGACAGAACTATGGCTACACCTTC

j_gene: TRBJ2-1
v_gene: TRBV5-4
abundance: .
d_gene: TRBD1
CDR3aa: CASSLDRGQYNEQFF
CDR3nt: TGTGCCAGCAGCTTGGACAGGGGGCAGTACAATGAGCAGTTCTTC

j_gene: TRBJ1-1
v_gene: TRBV12-3/TRBV12-4
abundance: .
d_gene: .
CDR3aa: CASSRGGFTEAFF
CDR3nt: TGTGCCAGCAGCCGGGGGGGATTTACTGAAGCTTTCTTT

j_gene: TRBJ1-1
v_gene: TRBV7-3
abundance: .
d_gene: TRBD1
CDR3aa: CASSPGGSAYTEAFF
CDR3nt: TGTGCCAGCAGTCCAGGGGGCTCGGCGTACACTGAAGCTTTCTTT

j_gene: TRBJ1-6
v_gene: TRBV12-5
abundance: .
d_gene: TRBD1
CDR3aa: CASGRGDRANSPLHF
CDR3nt: TGTGCTAGCGGTAGGGGGGACAGGGCTAATTCACCCCTCCACTTT

j_gene: TRBJ2-5
v_gene: TRBV5-4
abundance: .
d_gene: .
CDR3aa: CASSLEPGLKETQYF
CDR3nt: TGTGCCAGCAGCTTGGAACCGGGACTTAAAGAGACCCAGTACTTC

j_gene: TRBJ2-7
v_gene: TRBV7-2
abundance: .
d_gene: .
CDR3aa: CASSLEAGNYEQYF
CDR3nt: TGTGCCAGCAGCTTAGAAGCAGGAAACTACGAGCAGTACTTC

j_gene: TRBJ1-5
v_gene: TRBV5-6
abundance: .
d_gene: TRBD1
CDR3aa: CASSAGTGASNQPQHF
CDR3nt: TGTGCCAGCAGCGCTGGGACAGGGGCTAGCAATCAGCCCCAGCATTTT

j_gene: TRBJ1-1
v_gene: TRBV12-3/TRBV12-4
abundance: .
d_gene: TRBD1
CDR3aa: CASSRQGDTEAFF
CDR3nt: TGTGCCAGCAGCCGACAGGGGGACACTGAAGCTTTCTTT

j_gene: TRBJ2-3
v_gene: TRBV7-2
abundance: .
d_gene: TRBD2
CDR3aa: CASSLRGASTDTQYF
CDR3nt: TGTGCCAGCAGCTTGCGGGGGGCTAGCACAGATACGCAGTATTTT

j_gene: TRBJ2-5
v_gene: TRBV7-2
abundance: once
d_gene: TRBD2
CDR3aa: CASTVSGGSHWRTQYF
CDR3nt: TGTGCCAGCACCGTATCGGGGGGGTCCCATTGGCGGACCCAGTACTTC

j_gene: TRBJ2-3
v_gene: TRBV29-1
abundance: .
d_gene: .
CDR3aa: CSVARTDPSTDTQYF
CDR3nt: TGCAGCGTTGCTCGGACAGACCCCAGCACAGATACGCAGTATTTT

j_gene: TRBJ2-5
v_gene: TRBV19
abundance: .
d_gene: .
CDR3aa: CASSISGRGQETQYF
CDR3nt: TGTGCCAGTAGTATTTCGGGGCGGGGCCAAGAGACCCAGTACTTC

j_gene: TRBJ1-5
v_gene: TRBV6-5
abundance: .
d_gene: TRBD1
CDR3aa: CASSGTGGSNQPQHF
CDR3nt: TGTGCCAGCAGCGGGACAGGGGGTAGCAATCAGCCCCAGCATTTT

j_gene: TRBJ1-2
v_gene: TRBV7-3
abundance: once
d_gene: .
CDR3aa: CASSSRGGDGYTF
CDR3nt: TGTGCCAGCAGCTCCCGGGGAGGGGACGGCTACACCTTC

j_gene: TRBJ1-4
v_gene: TRBV30
abundance: many
d_gene: .
CDR3aa: CAWSVRGFKEKLFF
CDR3nt: TGTGCCTGGAGTGTCAGGGGATTTAAGGAAAAACTGTTTTTT

j_gene: TRBJ1-5
v_gene: TRBV19
abundance: once
d_gene: .
CDR3aa: CASSLGGAGVSNQPQHF
CDR3nt: TGTGCCAGTAGTCTCGGGGGGGCGGGGGTAAGCAATCAGCCCCAGCATTTT

j_gene: TRBJ1-4
v_gene: TRBV5-5
abundance: .
d_gene: TRBD1
CDR3aa: CASSWDRATNEKLFF
CDR3nt: TGTGCCAGCAGCTGGGACAGGGCAACTAATGAAAAACTGTTTTTT

j_gene: TRBJ1-6
v_gene: TRBV6-6
abundance: .
d_gene: .
CDR3aa: CASSYGQGSYNSPLHF
CDR3nt: TGTGCCAGCAGTTACGGGCAGGGCTCCTATAATTCACCCCTCCACTTT

j_gene: TRBJ2-1
v_gene: TRBV9
abundance: few
d_gene: TRBD2
CDR3aa: CASSASGGHYNEQFF
CDR3nt: TGTGCCAGCAGCGCTAGCGGGGGGCATTACAATGAGCAGTTCTTC

j_gene: TRBJ2-3
v_gene: TRBV5-1
abundance: .
d_gene: .
CDR3aa: CASSLSGGSADTQYF
CDR3nt: TGCGCCAGCAGCTTGAGTGGAGGGTCCGCAGATACGCAGTATTTT

j_gene: TRBJ1-2
v_gene: TRBV30
abundance: .
d_gene: .
CDR3aa: CAWSAGYSLRGYTF
CDR3nt: TGTGCCTGGAGTGCAGGGTATAGCCTAAGGGGCTACACCTTC

j_gene: TRBJ1-2
v_gene: TRBV6-4
abundance: .
d_gene: .
CDR3aa: CASSDSPTQPYGYTF
CDR3nt: TGTGCCAGCAGTGACTCACCCACTCAACCCTATGGCTACACCTTC

j_gene: TRBJ1-2
v_gene: TRBV30
abundance: .
d_gene: .
CDR3aa: CAWRRGLNYGYTF
CDR3nt: TGTGCCTGGAGGAGAGGGCTGAACTATGGCTACACCTTC

j_gene: TRBJ2-7
v_gene: TRBV7-2
abundance: .
d_gene: .
CDR3aa: CASRATVRAEQYF
CDR3nt: TGTGCCAGCCGGGCGACAGTACGGGCCGAGCAGTACTTC

j_gene: TRBJ2-3
v_gene: TRBV5-1
abundance: few
d_gene: .
CDR3aa: CASSLGGQRDSTDTQYF
CDR3nt: TGCGCCAGCAGCTTGGGGGGGCAGCGCGACAGCACAGATACGCAGTATTTT

j_gene: TRBJ2-1
v_gene: TRBV3-1/TRBV3-2
abundance: once
d_gene: TRBD1
CDR3aa: CASSDPTLYGTGLRQFF
CDR3nt: TGTGCCAGCAGCGACCCGACTCTATACGGGACAGGGCTTCGGCAGTTCTTC

j_gene: TRBJ2-1
v_gene: TRBV6-4
abundance: .
d_gene: .
CDR3aa: CASSDSGLGHRLPSYNEQFF
CDR3nt: TGTGCCAGCAGTGACTCGGGACTGGGGCATCGCCTCCCATCTTACAATGAGCAGTTCTTC

j_gene: TRBJ1-5
v_gene: TRBV7-2
abundance: few
d_gene: .
CDR3aa: CASSLFSGSNQPQHF
CDR3nt: TGTGCCAGCAGCTTATTTTCAGGGAGCAATCAGCCCCAGCATTTT

j_gene: TRBJ1-5
v_gene: TRBV2
abundance: .
d_gene: .
CDR3aa: CASSEYGSNQPQHF
CDR3nt: TGTGCCAGCAGTGAATACGGTAGCAATCAGCCCCAGCATTTT

j_gene: TRBJ2-7
v_gene: TRBV5-6
abundance: .
d_gene: TRBD2
CDR3aa: CASSRSGLAGGRYEQYF
CDR3nt: TGTGCCAGCAGCCGATCCGGACTAGCGGGGGGCCGGTACGAGCAGTACTTC

j_gene: TRBJ1-2
v_gene: TRBV7-6
abundance: .
d_gene: .
CDR3aa: CASSLAQGYDYGYTF
CDR3nt: TGTGCCAGCAGCTTGGCACAGGGTTATGACTATGGCTACACCTTC

j_gene: TRBJ2-5
v_gene: TRBV7-9
abundance: few
d_gene: .
CDR3aa: CASSFHPGQETQYF
CDR3nt: TGTGCCAGCAGCTTTCACCCGGGCCAAGAGACCCAGTACTTC

j_gene: TRBJ1-4
v_gene: TRBV19
abundance: .
d_gene: .
CDR3aa: CASRGPPVTNEKLFF
CDR3nt: TGTGCCAGTAGGGGGCCACCGGTAACTAATGAAAAACTGTTTTTT

j_gene: TRBJ1-1
v_gene: TRBV5-4
abundance: .
d_gene: .
CDR3aa: CASSPVGGDTEAFF
CDR3nt: TGTGCCAGCAGCCCCGTCGGGGGGGACACTGAAGCTTTCTTT

j_gene: TRBJ2-1
v_gene: TRBV5-1
abundance: .
d_gene: .
CDR3aa: CASSFASPGYNEQFF
CDR3nt: TGCGCCAGCAGCTTCGCCAGCCCAGGCTACAATGAGCAGTTCTTC

j_gene: TRBJ1-3
v_gene: TRBV28
abundance: .
d_gene: TRBD1
CDR3aa: CASTAGGAYRNTIYF
CDR3nt: TGTGCCAGCACCGCAGGGGGCGCATACAGAAACACCATATATTTT

j_gene: TRBJ2-1
v_gene: TRBV7-3
abundance: .
d_gene: .
CDR3aa: CASSSHREMAEQFF
CDR3nt: TGTGCCAGCAGCTCTCACAGGGAAATGGCTGAGCAGTTCTTC

j_gene: TRBJ2-1
v_gene: TRBV5-1
abundance: .
d_gene: TRBD1
CDR3aa: CASSSLRQGATYNEQFF
CDR3nt: TGCGCCAGCAGCTCTCTAAGACAGGGGGCGACTTACAATGAGCAGTTCTTC

j_gene: TRBJ1-1
v_gene: TRBV5-6
abundance: .
d_gene: .
CDR3aa: CASSLGPGRTEAFF
CDR3nt: TGTGCCAGCAGCTTGGGACCAGGTCGTACTGAAGCTTTCTTT

j_gene: TRBJ2-2
v_gene: TRBV11-2
abundance: .
d_gene: .
CDR3aa: CASSLVPFGKGRELFF
CDR3nt: TGTGCCAGCAGCTTAGTACCCTTTGGGAAGGGGCGGGAGCTGTTTTTT

j_gene: TRBJ2-3
v_gene: TRBV7-9
abundance: .
d_gene: TRBD2
CDR3aa: CASSPWGLAGGTDTQYF
CDR3nt: TGTGCCAGCAGCCCCTGGGGACTAGCGGGGGGGACAGATACGCAGTATTTT

j_gene: TRBJ1-1
v_gene: TRBV20-1
abundance: .
d_gene: .
CDR3aa: CSATSGHEAFF
CDR3nt: TGCAGTGCTACCTCGGGTCATGAAGCTTTCTTT

j_gene: TRBJ2-5
v_gene: TRBV5-1
abundance: .
d_gene: TRBD1
CDR3aa: CASSQGTGIQETQYF
CDR3nt: TGCGCCAGCAGCCAGGGGACAGGGATCCAAGAGACCCAGTACTTC

j_gene: TRBJ2-2
v_gene: TRBV27
abundance: once
d_gene: TRBD1
CDR3aa: CASKGQGNTGELFF
CDR3nt: TGTGCCAGCAAGGGACAGGGAAACACCGGGGAGCTGTTTTTT

j_gene: TRBJ1-2
v_gene: TRBV3-1/TRBV3-2
abundance: once
d_gene: .
CDR3aa: CASSHLALGGDDGYTF
CDR3nt: TGTGCCAGCAGCCACCTCGCATTGGGGGGGGACGATGGCTACACCTTC

j_gene: TRBJ2-7
v_gene: TRBV6-5
abundance: .
d_gene: TRBD2
CDR3aa: CASSKLAGGRYEQYF
CDR3nt: TGTGCCAGCAGTAAACTAGCGGGGGGGCGATACGAGCAGTACTTC

j_gene: TRBJ1-2
v_gene: TRBV30
abundance: .
d_gene: .
CDR3aa: CAWSVLRDIYGYTF
CDR3nt: TGTGCCTGGAGTGTACTTAGGGACATCTATGGCTACACCTTC

j_gene: TRBJ1-1
v_gene: TRBV7-9
abundance: .
d_gene: .
CDR3aa: CASSLGGEDTEAFF
CDR3nt: TGTGCCAGCAGCTTAGGGGGCGAGGACACTGAAGCTTTCTTT

j_gene: TRBJ2-5
v_gene: TRBV9
abundance: .
d_gene: .
CDR3aa: CASSVEQGREETQYF
CDR3nt: TGTGCCAGCAGCGTAGAGCAGGGCCGGGAAGAGACCCAGTACTTC

j_gene: TRBJ2-7
v_gene: TRBV2
abundance: once
d_gene: TRBD1
CDR3aa: CASSYGQGEYEQYF
CDR3nt: TGTGCCAGCAGTTACGGACAGGGGGAGTACGAGCAGTACTTC

j_gene: TRBJ1-6
v_gene: TRBV5-1
abundance: .
d_gene: .
CDR3aa: CASSLAPGLNNSPLHF
CDR3nt: TGCGCCAGCAGCTTAGCTCCGGGACTGAATAATTCACCCCTCCACTTT

j_gene: TRBJ1-3
v_gene: TRBV30
abundance: .
d_gene: .
CDR3aa: CAWSAGTTYSGNTIYF
CDR3nt: TGTGCCTGGAGTGCCGGGACAACATACTCTGGAAACACCATATATTTT